The present T cell receptor beta chain was sequenced within a study of blood T cell repertoires in COVID-19. At the level of the study: Sites across the United States, Italy and Spain contributed samples from acute and convalescent COVID-19.

The table came from immunoSEQ multiplex PCR; TCRdb's copy has only in-frame clones and leaves some out. The data show more than 250,000 clones, approximately 86% seen once. Participants spanned ages roughly 18 to 90 years and resided in about 25 US areas. Clinical history reported by participants formed the basis on which cohorts were assigned. V was pared by 3 bases and J by 3 bases, with 12 bases between. CDR3 length: 14 amino acids. Germline CDR1 is MNHEY and CDR2 is SMNVEV (reference sequence). The sequenced material came from PBMCs or T cells enriched from blood (not recorded which). The chain recombines TRBV27 with TRBJ2-7; D is unclear. This clonotype was obtained from a woman aged 18-29 years who had recovered from COVID-19. The CDR3 DNA reads TGTGCCAGCAGTTTCGCATTCGGTCACTACGAGCAGTACTTC. Its translation: CASSFAFGHYEQYF.